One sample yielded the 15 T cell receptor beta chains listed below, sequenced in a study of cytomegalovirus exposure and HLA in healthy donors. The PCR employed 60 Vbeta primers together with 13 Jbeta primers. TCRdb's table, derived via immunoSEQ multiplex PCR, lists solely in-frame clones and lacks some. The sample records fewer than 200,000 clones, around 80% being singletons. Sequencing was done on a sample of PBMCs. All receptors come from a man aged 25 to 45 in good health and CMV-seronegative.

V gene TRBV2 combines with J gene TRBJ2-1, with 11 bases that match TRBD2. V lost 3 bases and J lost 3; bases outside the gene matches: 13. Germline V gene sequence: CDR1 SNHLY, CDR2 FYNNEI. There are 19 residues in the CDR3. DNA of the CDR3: TGTGCCAGCAGTGACCCAAGTCGTTCACTAGCGGGAGACTACAATGAGCAGTTCTTC. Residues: CASSDPSRSLAGDYNEQFF.

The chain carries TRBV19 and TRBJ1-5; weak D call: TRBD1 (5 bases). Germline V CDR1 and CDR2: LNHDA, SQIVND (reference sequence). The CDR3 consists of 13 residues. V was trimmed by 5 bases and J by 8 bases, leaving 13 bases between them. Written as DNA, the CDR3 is TGTGCCAGTAGTGGAGGGGTCTCGGAGCCCCAGCATTTT. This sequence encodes CASSGGVSEPQHF.

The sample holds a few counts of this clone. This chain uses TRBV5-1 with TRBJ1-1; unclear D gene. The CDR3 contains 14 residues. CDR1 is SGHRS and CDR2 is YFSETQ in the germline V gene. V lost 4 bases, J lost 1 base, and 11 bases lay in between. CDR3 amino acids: CASSPLRTNTEAFF. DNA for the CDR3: TGCGCCAGCAGCCCCCTCAGAACGAACACTGAAGCTTTCTTT.

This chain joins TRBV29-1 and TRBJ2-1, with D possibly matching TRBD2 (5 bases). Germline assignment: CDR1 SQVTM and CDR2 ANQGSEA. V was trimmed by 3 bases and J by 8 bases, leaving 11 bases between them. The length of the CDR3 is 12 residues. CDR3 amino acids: CSVDTRSYEQFF. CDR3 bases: TGCAGCGTTGACACTAGGTCGTATGAGCAGTTCTTC.

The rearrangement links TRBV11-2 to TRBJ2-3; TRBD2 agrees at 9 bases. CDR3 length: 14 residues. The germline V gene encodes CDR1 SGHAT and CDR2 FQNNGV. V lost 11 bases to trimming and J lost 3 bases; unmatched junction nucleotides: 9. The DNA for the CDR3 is TGTGCCGGGGGGGCGGGAGGGCTGACAGATACGCAGTATTTT. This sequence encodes CAGGAGGLTDTQYF.

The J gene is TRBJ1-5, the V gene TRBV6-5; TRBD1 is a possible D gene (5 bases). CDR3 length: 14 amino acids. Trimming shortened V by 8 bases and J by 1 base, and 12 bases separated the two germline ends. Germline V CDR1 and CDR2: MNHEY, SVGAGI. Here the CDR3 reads CASGGEGSNQPQHF. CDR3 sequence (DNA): TGTGCCAGCGGGGGGGAGGGGAGCAATCAGCCCCAGCATTTT.

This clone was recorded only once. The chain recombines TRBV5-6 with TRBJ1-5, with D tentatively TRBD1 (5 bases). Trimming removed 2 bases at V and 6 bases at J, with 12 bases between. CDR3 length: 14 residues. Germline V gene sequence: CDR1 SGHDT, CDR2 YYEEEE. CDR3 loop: CASSFRGASQPQHF. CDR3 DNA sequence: TGTGCCAGCAGCTTTAGGGGCGCCAGTCAGCCCCAGCATTTT. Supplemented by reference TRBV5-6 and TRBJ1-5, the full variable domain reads DAGVTQSPTHLIKTRGQQVTLRCSPKSGHDTVSWYQQALGQGPQFIFQYYEEEERQRGNFPDRFSGHQFPNYSSELNVNALLLGDSALYLCASSFRGASQPQHFGDGTRLSIL.

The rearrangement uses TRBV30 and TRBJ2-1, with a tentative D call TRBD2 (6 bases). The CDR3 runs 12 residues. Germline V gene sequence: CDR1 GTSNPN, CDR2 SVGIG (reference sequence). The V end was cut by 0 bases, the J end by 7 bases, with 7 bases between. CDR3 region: CAWSVGTNEQFF. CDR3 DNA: TGTGCCTGGAGTGTAGGGACTAATGAGCAGTTCTTC. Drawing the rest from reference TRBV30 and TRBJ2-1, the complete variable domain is SQTIHQWPATLVQPVGSPLSLECTVEGTSNPNLYWYRQAAGRGLQLLFYSVGIGQISSEVPQNLSASRPQDRQFILSSKKLLLSDSGFYLCAWSVGTNEQFFGPGTRLTVL.

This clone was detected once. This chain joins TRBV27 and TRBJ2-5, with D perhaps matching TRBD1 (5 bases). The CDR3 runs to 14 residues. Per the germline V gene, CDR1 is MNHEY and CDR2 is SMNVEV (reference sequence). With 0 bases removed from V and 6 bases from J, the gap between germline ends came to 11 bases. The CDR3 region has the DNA TGTGCCAGCAGTTTATCGGGCAGGGTCAAGACCCAGTACTTC. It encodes CASSLSGRVKTQYF.

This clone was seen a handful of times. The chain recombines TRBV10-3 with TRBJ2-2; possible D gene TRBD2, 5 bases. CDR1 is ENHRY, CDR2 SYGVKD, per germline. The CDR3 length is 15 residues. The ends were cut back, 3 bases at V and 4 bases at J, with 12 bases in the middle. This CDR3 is CAISDEGKFTGELFF. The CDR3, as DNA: TGTGCCATCAGTGACGAGGGAAAATTCACCGGGGAGCTGTTTTTT.

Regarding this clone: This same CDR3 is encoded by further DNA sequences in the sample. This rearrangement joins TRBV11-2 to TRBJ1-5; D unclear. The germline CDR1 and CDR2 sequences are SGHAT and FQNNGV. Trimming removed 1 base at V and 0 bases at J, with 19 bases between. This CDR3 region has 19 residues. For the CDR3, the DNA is TGTGCCAGCAGCTTAGGTCCCCTAAATCCTCCTATTAGCAATCAGCCCCAGCATTTT. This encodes CASSLGPLNPPISNQPQHF.

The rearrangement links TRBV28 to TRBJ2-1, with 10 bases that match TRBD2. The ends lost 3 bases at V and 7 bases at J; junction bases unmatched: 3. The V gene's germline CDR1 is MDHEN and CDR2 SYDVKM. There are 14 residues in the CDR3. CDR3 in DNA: TGTGCCAGCAGTTTTAGCGGGGGGAGGAATGAGCAGTTCTTC. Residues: CASSFSGGRNEQFF. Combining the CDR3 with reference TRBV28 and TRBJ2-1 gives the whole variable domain DVKVTQSSRYLVKRTGEKVFLECVQDMDHENMFWYRQDPGLGLRLIYFSYDVKMKEKGDIPEGYSVSREKKERFSLILESASTNQTSMYLCASSFSGGRNEQFFGPGTRLTVL.

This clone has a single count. CDR3 sequence reads: CASTPRGTENIQYF. DNA for the CDR3: TGTGCCAGCACCCCCAGGGGGACAGAAAACATTCAGTACTTC. This sequence joins TRBV13 and TRBJ2-4, with TRBD1 matching 7 bases. The V gene end was trimmed by 7 bases and the J gene end by 5 bases; junction bases not matched to a gene: 8. This CDR3 region has 14 residues. Germline V gene lookup returns CDR1 PRHDT and CDR2 FYEKMQ (reference sequence).

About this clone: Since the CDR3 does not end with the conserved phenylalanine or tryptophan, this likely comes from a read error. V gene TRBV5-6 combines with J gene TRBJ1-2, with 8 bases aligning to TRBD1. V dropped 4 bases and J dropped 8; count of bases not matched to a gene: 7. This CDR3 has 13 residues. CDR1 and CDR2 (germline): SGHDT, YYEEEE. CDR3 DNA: TGTGCCAGCAGCCGTGACAGGGGAGAAGGCTACACCTCC. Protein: CASSRDRGEGYTS.

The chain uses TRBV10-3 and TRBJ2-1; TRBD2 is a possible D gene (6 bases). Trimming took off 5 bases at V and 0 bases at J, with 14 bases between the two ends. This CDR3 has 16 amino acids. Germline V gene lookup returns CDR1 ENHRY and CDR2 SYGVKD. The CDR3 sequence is CAISLLATSSYNEQFF. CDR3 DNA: TGTGCCATCAGTTTACTAGCTACGAGCTCCTACAATGAGCAGTTCTTC.